The subject of this entry is one T cell receptor (beta chain). Its antigen is unknown. The data originate from a study of cytomegalovirus exposure and HLA in healthy donors. Study-wide points: What a later analysis showed was that several of the most significant clusters appeared linked to common viral pathogens. Information on immune exposure was restricted to one variable (CMV serostatus).

PCR amplification relied on 60 Vbeta primers (plus 13 Jbeta primers). The data were produced by immunoSEQ multiplex PCR, yet TCRdb's version contains in-frame clones alone and is incomplete. This table has 160,000 or so clones, about three quarters appearing once. Trimming pared 6 bases from V and 2 bases from J, leaving 16 bases between. In germline, CDR1 is SQVTM, CDR2 ANQGSEA. The CDR3 is 14 amino acids. The sample consisted of PBMCs. The TCR was taken from a man in his forties or fifties in good health and CMV-seropositive. The chain recombines TRBV29-1 with TRBJ1-2, with a weak D call TRBD1 (5 bases). The CDR3 loop is CSVGGANLNYGYTF. The DNA of the CDR3 is TGCAGCGTGGGTGGGGCCAACCTCAACTATGGCTACACCTTC.